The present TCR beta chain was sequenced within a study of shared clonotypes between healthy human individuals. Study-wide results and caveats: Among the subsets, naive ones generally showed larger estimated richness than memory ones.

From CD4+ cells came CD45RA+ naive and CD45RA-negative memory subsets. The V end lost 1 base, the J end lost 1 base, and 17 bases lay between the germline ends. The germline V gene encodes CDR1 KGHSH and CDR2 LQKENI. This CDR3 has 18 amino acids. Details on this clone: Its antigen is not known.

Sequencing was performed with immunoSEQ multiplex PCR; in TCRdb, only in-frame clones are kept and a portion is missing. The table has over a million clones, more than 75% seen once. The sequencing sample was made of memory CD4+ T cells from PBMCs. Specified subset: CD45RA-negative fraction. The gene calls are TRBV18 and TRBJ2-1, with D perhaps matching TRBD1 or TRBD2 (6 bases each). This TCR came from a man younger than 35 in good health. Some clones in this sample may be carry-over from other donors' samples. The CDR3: CASSPLGRGGGSYNEQFF. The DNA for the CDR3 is TGTGCCAGCTCACCACTCGGCAGGGGAGGAGGGTCCTACAATGAGCAGTTCTTC.